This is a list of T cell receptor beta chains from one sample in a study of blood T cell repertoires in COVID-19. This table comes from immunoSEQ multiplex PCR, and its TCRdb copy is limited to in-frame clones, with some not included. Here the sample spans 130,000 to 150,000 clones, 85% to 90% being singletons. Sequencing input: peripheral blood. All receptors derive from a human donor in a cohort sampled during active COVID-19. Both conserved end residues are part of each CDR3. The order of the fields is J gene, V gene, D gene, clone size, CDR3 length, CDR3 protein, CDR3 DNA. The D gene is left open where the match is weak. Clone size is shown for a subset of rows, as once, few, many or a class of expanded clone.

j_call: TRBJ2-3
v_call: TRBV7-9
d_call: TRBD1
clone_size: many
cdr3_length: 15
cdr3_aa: CASSWGQGSTDTQYF
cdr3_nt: TGTGCCAGCAGCTGGGGACAGGGTAGCACAGATACGCAGTATTTT

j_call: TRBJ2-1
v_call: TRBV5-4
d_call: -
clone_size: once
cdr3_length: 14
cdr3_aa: CASSQDPSYNEQFF
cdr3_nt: TGTGCCAGCAGCCAGGATCCCTCCTACAATGAGCAGTTCTTC

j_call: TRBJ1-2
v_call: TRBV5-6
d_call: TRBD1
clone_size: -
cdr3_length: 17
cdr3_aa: CASSLRAGTGSYYGYTF
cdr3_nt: TGTGCCAGCAGCTTGAGGGCCGGGACAGGGAGCTACTATGGCTACACCTTC

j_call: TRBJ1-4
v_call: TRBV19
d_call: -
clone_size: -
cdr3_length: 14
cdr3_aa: CASSLLLRNEKLFF
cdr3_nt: TGTGCCAGTAGTCTACTATTAAGAAATGAAAAACTGTTTTTT

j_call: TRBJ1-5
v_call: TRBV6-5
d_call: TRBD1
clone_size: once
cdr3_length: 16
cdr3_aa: CASSYSNRGGNQPQHF
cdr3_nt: TGTGCCAGCAGTTACTCTAACAGGGGCGGTAATCAGCCCCAGCATTTT

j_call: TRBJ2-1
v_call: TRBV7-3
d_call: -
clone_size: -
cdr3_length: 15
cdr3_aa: CASSFGMSSYNEQFF
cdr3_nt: TGTGCCAGCAGCTTCGGGATGAGCTCCTACAATGAGCAGTTCTTC

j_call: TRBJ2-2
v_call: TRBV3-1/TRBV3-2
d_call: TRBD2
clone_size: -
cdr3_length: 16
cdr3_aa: CASSHFASGIVGELFF
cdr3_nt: TGTGCCAGCAGCCATTTTGCTAGCGGGATTGTCGGGGAGCTGTTTTTT

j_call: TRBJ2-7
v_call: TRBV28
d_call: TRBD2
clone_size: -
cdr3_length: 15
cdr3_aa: CASRLSGGSSYEQYF
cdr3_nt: TGTGCCAGCAGGCTCAGCGGGGGCTCTTCCTACGAGCAGTACTTC

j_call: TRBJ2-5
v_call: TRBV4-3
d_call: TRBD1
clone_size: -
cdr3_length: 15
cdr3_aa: CASSQEGAGGETQYF
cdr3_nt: TGCGCCAGCAGCCAAGAGGGGGCAGGGGGAGAGACCCAGTACTTC

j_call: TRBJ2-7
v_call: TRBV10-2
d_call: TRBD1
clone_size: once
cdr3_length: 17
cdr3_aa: CASSDPSSDRGQFQQYF
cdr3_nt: TGCGCCAGCAGTGACCCTAGCTCGGACAGGGGGCAATTTCAGCAGTACTTC

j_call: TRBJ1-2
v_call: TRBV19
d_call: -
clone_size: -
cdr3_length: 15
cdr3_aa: CASTSGGTLRYFYTF
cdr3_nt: TGTGCCAGTACCTCGGGGGGGACGTTGCGCTATTTCTACACCTTC

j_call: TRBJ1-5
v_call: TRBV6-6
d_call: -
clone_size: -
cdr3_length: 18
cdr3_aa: CASSPQRGTPVSNQPQHF
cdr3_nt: TGTGCCAGCAGTCCCCAAAGGGGGACACCCGTCAGCAATCAGCCCCAGCATTTT

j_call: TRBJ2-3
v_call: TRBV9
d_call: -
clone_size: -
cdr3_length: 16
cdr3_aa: CASNSQASANTDTQYF
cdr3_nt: TGTGCCAGCAACTCACAAGCTAGCGCGAACACAGATACGCAGTATTTT

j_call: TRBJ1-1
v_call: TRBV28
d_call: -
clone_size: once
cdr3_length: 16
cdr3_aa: CASTMGARTLNTEAFF
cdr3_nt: TGTGCCAGCACCATGGGGGCGCGGACCCTGAACACTGAAGCTTTCTTT

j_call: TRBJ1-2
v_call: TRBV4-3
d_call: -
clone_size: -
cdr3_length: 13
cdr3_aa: CASSQDRTRGYTF
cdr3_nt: TGCGCCAGCAGCCAAGATAGGACTCGGGGCTACACCTTC

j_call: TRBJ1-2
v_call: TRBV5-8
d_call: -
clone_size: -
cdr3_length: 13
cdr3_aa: CASLNAGAYGYTF
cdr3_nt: TGTGCCAGCCTTAACGCGGGAGCCTATGGCTACACCTTC

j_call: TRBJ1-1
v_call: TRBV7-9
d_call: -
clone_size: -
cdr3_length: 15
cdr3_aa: CASSPYQTRVPEAFF
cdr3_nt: TGTGCCAGCAGCCCATACCAAACGAGAGTGCCTGAAGCTTTCTTT

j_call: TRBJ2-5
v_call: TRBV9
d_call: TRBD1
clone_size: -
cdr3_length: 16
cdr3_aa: CASSAPGTGWPETQYF
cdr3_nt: TGTGCCAGCAGCGCACCCGGGACAGGGTGGCCAGAGACCCAGTACTTC

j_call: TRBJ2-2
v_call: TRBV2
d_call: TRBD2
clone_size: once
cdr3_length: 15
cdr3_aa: CASSESGGRRGELFF
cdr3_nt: TGTGCCAGCAGTGAGAGCGGGGGGAGACGTGGGGAGCTGTTTTTT

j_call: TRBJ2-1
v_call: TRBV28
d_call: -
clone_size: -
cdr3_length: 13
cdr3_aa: CASRPTGNNEQFF
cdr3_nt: TGTGCCAGCAGGCCCACAGGGAACAATGAGCAGTTCTTC

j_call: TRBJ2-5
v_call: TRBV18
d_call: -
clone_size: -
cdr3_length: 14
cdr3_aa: CASSPSVAVETQYF
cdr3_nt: TGTGCCAGCTCACCGAGCGTCGCGGTTGAGACCCAGTACTTC

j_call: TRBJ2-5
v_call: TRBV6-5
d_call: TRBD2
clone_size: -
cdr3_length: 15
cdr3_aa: CASSDRLAGGETQYF
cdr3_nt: TGTGCCAGCAGCGACAGGCTAGCGGGAGGAGAGACCCAGTACTTC

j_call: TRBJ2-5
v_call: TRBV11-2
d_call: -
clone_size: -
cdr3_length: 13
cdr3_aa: CASSLDRSETQYF
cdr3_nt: TGTGCCAGCAGCTTAGATCGTTCGGAGACCCAGTACTTC

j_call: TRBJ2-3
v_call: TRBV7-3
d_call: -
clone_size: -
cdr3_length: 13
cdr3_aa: CASSSPLADTQYF
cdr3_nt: TGTGCCAGCAGCTCTCCACTAGCAGATACGCAGTATTTT

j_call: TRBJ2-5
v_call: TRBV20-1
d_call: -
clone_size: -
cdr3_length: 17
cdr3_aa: CSASETRAGSRQETQYF
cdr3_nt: TGCAGTGCTAGTGAGACTAGAGCGGGCTCTCGTCAAGAGACCCAGTACTTC

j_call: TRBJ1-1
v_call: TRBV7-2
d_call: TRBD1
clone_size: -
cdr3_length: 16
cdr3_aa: CASSLVSQGGNTEAFF
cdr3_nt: TGTGCCAGCAGCTTAGTCTCACAGGGGGGGAACACTGAAGCTTTCTTT

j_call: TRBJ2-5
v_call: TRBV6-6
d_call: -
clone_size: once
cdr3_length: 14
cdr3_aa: CASSYSTVKETQYF
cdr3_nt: TGTGCCAGCAGTTACTCGACAGTAAAAGAGACCCAGTACTTC

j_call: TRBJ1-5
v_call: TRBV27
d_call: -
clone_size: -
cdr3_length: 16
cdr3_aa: CASSLSMVGGNQPQHF
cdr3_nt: TGTGCCAGCAGTTTATCTATGGTAGGGGGCAATCAGCCCCAGCATTTT

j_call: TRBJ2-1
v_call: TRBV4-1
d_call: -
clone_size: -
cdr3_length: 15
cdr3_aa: CASSQDTGSGNEQFF
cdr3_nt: TGCGCCAGCAGCCAAGATACAGGGTCGGGCAATGAGCAGTTCTTC

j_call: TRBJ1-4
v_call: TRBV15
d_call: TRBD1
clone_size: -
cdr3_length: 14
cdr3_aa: CATSRRDRDEKLFF
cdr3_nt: TGTGCCACCAGCAGGCGGGACAGGGATGAAAAACTGTTTTTT

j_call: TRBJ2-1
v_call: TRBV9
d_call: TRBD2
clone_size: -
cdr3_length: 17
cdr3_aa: CASSLSVSGTSYNEQFF
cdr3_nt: TGTGCCAGCAGCCTTAGCGTTAGCGGGACCTCCTACAATGAGCAGTTCTTC

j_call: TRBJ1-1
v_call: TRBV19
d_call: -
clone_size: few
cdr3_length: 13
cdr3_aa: CATREGWNTEAFF
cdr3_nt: TGTGCTACCAGGGAGGGCTGGAACACTGAAGCTTTCTTT

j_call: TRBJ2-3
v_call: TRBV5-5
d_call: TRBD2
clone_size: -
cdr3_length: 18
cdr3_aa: CASSIRGLAGVGTDTQYF
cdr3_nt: TGTGCCAGCAGCATAAGAGGACTAGCGGGAGTAGGAACAGATACGCAGTATTTT

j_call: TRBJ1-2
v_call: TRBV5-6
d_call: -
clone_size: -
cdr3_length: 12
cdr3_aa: CASSLGVDSYTF
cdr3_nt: TGTGCCAGCAGCTTGGGCGTCGACAGCTACACCTTC

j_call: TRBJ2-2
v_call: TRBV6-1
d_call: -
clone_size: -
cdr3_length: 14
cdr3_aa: CASSERSIAGELFF
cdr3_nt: TGTGCCAGCAGTGAAAGAAGCATCGCCGGGGAGCTGTTTTTT

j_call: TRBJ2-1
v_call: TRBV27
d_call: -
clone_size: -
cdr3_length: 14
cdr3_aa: CASSLEAGDNEQFF
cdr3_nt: TGTGCCAGCAGTTTAGAAGCCGGAGACAATGAGCAGTTCTTC

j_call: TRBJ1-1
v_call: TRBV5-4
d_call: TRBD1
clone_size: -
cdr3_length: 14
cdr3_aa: CASSLGQGKAEAFF
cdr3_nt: TGTGCCAGCAGCTTGGGACAGGGGAAGGCTGAAGCTTTCTTT

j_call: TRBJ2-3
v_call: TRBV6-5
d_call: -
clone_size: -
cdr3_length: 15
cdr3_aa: CASRSDYRRTDTQYF
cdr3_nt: TGTGCCAGCAGATCCGACTACCGACGCACAGATACGCAGTATTTT

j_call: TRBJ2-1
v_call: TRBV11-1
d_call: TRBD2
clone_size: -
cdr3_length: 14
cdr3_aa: CASSRTSGSNEQFF
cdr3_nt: TGTGCCAGCAGCAGAACTAGCGGGAGCAATGAGCAGTTCTTC

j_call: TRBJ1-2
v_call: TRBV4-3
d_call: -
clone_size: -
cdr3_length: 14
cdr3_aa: CASSQDWTPYGYTF
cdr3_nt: TGCGCCAGCAGCCAAGATTGGACTCCTTATGGCTACACCTTC

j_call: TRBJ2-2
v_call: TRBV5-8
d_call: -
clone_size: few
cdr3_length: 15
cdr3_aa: CASGEDRRYTGELFF
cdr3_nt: TGTGCCAGCGGGGAAGACAGGCGTTACACCGGGGAGCTGTTTTTT

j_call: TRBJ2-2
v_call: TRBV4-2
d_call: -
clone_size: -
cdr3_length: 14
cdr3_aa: CASSQRDSQGELFF
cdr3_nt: TGTGCCAGCAGCCAACGGGACTCTCAGGGGGAGCTGTTTTTT

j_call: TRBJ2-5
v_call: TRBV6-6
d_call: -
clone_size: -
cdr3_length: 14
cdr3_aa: CASRMLGTQETQYF
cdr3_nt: TGTGCCAGCCGAATGCTAGGAACACAAGAGACCCAGTACTTC

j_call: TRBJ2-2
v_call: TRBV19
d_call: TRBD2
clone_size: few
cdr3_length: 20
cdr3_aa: CASSISPWQLAGGSTGELFF
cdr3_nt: TGTGCCAGTAGTATTAGCCCTTGGCAACTAGCGGGGGGGTCCACCGGGGAGCTGTTTTTT

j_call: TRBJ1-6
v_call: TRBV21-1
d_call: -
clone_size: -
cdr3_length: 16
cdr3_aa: CASSKPQGRFDSPLHF
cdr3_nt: TGTGCCAGCAGCAAACCACAGGGTAGGTTTGATTCACCCCTCCACTTT

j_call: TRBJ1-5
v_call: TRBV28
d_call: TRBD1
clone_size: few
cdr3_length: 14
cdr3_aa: CASSSGQENQPQHF
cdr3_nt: TGTGCCAGCAGTTCGGGACAGGAGAATCAGCCCCAGCATTTT